The 28 T cell receptor beta chains presented below share a single source sample, sequenced in a study of CD4+ T cells in melanoma. Here immunoSEQ multiplex PCR was the method, and the copy in TCRdb shows in-frame clones only, minus some. This table holds about 140,000 clones, over 90% found once. These receptors were obtained from a human donor with melanoma.

The V and J genes are TRBV5-1 and TRBJ2-1; D may be TRBD1 (5 bases). V lost 2 bases, J lost 4 bases, and 10 bases lay in between. The CDR3 covers 14 residues. Germline V gene lookup returns CDR1 SGHRS and CDR2 YFSETQ. CDR3 sequence (DNA): TGCGCCAGCAGCTTCTATGGGGCTTACAATGAGCAGTTCTTC. It specifies CASSFYGAYNEQFF.

V and J are TRBV5-1 and TRBJ2-3; D possibly uses TRBD1 or TRBD2 (5 bases each). Between the trimmed V and J ends, which lost 5 bases and 1 base, there was a span of 14 bases. Per the germline V gene, CDR1 is SGHRS and CDR2 is YFSETQ. The CDR3 runs to 15 residues. CDR3 amino acids: CASSYGGAGTDTQYF. CDR3 nucleotide sequence: TGCGCCAGCAGTTATGGGGGTGCGGGCACAGATACGCAGTATTTT.

The rearrangement joins TRBV7-9 to TRBJ1-1; no clear D gene. Germline CDR1 is SEHNR and CDR2 is FQNEAQ (reference sequence). The CDR3 is 13 residues long. V was trimmed by 2 bases and J by 0 bases, leaving 4 bases between them. CDR3 DNA sequence: TGTGCCAGCAGCTTAATTCTGAACACTGAAGCTTTCTTT. It yields the protein CASSLILNTEAFF.

This chain uses TRBV5-4 with TRBJ1-2; 7 bases align to TRBD1. V trimming: 3 bases; J trimming: 0 bases; junction bases outside the gene matches: 8. Germline lookup yields CDR1 SGHNT and CDR2 YYREEE (reference sequence). There are 16 residues in the CDR3. CDR3 DNA: TGTGCCAGCAGCTCACGGAACAGGGGTCCTAACTATGGCTACACCTTC. Encoded protein: CASSSRNRGPNYGYTF.

The chain uses TRBV19 and TRBJ2-6, with 7 bases aligning to TRBD1. Germline lookup yields CDR1 LNHDA and CDR2 SQIVND (reference sequence). The trim removed 7 bases at V and 0 bases at J, leaving 12 bases unmatched. The CDR3 runs 18 residues. CDR3 nucleotides: TGTGCCAGTACCGATGTCCCGGGACAGTCCTCTGGGGCCAACGTCCTGACTTTC. Translation gives CASTDVPGQSSGANVLTF. The full variable domain, its missing parts supplied by reference TRBV19 and TRBJ2-6, is DGGITQSPKYLFRKEGQNVTLSCEQNLNHDAMYWYRQDPGQGLRLIYYSQIVNDFQKGDIAEGYSVSREKKESFPLTVTSAQKNPTAFYLCASTDVPGQSSGANVLTFGAGSRLTVL.

This clone was seen just once. The rearrangement links TRBV18 to TRBJ2-5, with no clear D. Germline-derived CDR1 and CDR2 are KGHSH and LQKENI. The CDR3 has 14 amino acids. V was clipped by 2 bases and J by 5 bases, with 12 bases between them. The CDR3 sequence: CASSPVADLETQYF. The DNA for the CDR3 is TGTGCCAGCTCACCAGTGGCGGATTTGGAGACCCAGTACTTC.

In this sample, this clone turned up once. The chain carries TRBV14 and TRBJ1-5; 7 bases match TRBD1. V trimming: 5 bases; J trimming: 7 bases; junction bases outside the gene matches: 5. This CDR3 spans 13 amino acids. Germline CDR1 SGHDN, CDR2 FVKESK. CDR3 DNA: TGTGCCAGCAGCGCAGGGGGAAGGCAGCCCCAGCATTTT. As protein: CASSAGGRQPQHF.

The V call is TRBV5-1, the J call TRBJ2-7; 8 bases agree with TRBD2. Germline CDR1 SGHRS, CDR2 YFSETQ. The CDR3 spans 14 residues. Losses at the gene ends were 3 bases for V and 3 bases for J; bases not matched to a gene: 5. CDR3 DNA sequence: TGCGCCAGCAGCTCAATAGCGGGAAGCTACGAGCAGTACTTC. Amino acids: CASSSIAGSYEQYF.

The rearrangement joins TRBV29-1 to TRBJ1-3; 9 nucleotides line up with TRBD1. Germline CDR1 reads SQVTM; CDR2 reads ANQGSEA. The CDR3 length is 13 residues. V was clipped by 5 bases and J by 4 bases; unmatched bases: 3. The CDR3 DNA reads as TGCAGCGTTCAACAGGGGGCGGGAAACACCATATATTTT. It codes for CSVQQGAGNTIYF.

V gene TRBV9 combines with J gene TRBJ1-3; perhaps TRBD1 as D (5 bases). This CDR3 has 15 residues. V dropped 5 bases and J dropped 2 bases, with 14 bases sitting between them. Germline loops: CDR1 SGDLS, CDR2 YYNGEE. CDR3 sequence (DNA): TGTGCCAGCAGGAAGGGGCCAACGACTGGAAACACCATATATTTT. This gives the protein CASRKGPTTGNTIYF. The complete variable domain, with remaining parts taken from reference TRBV9 and TRBJ1-3, reads DSGVTQTPKHLITATGQRVTLRCSPRSGDLSVYWYQQSLDQGLQFLIQYYNGEERAKGNILERFSAQQFPDLHSELNLSSLELGDSALYFCASRKGPTTGNTIYFGEGSWLTVV.

J is TRBJ1-2 and V is TRBV30; D remains ambiguous. The CDR3 extends over 14 amino acids. Between the trimmed V and J ends, which lost 0 bases and 0 bases, there was a span of 8 bases. Germline assignment: CDR1 GTSNPN and CDR2 SVGIG (reference sequence). In DNA form, the CDR3 reads TGTGCCTGGAGTGTCAAGGGTTCTAACTATGGCTACACCTTC. Its translation: CAWSVKGSNYGYTF. Full variable domain (outside the CDR3, taken from reference TRBV30 and TRBJ1-2): SQTIHQWPATLVQPVGSPLSLECTVEGTSNPNLYWYRQAAGRGLQLLFYSVGIGQISSEVPQNLSASRPQDRQFILSSKKLLLSDSGFYLCAWSVKGSNYGYTFGSGTRLTVV.

V gene TRBV7-2 combines with J gene TRBJ1-5, with D possibly being TRBD1 (6 bases). Per the germline V gene, CDR1 is SGHTA and CDR2 is FQGNSA. The length of the CDR3 is 18 residues. V lost 0 bases, J lost 1 base, and 16 bases lay in between. CDR3 in amino acids: CASSLAGVAGASNQPQHF. The CDR3 DNA is TGTGCCAGCAGCTTAGCGGGAGTGGCGGGGGCGAGCAATCAGCCCCAGCATTTT.

The V call is TRBV7-3, the J call TRBJ1-1; D gene uncertain. Looked up from germline, CDR1 is SGHTA and CDR2 is FQGTGA. Trimming removed 2 bases at V and 0 bases at J, with 4 bases between. This CDR3 is 13 amino acids long. The CDR3 loop is CASSLQVNTEAFF. The DNA for the CDR3 is TGTGCCAGCAGCTTACAGGTGAACACTGAAGCTTTCTTT.

This chain joins TRBV10-1 and TRBJ2-7; TRBD1 is a possible D gene (6 bases). The V gene lost 3 bases and the J gene lost 6 bases, with 15 bases spanning the gap. CDR1 and CDR2 (germline): WNHNN, SYGVQD (reference sequence). The CDR3 is 14 amino acids. This chain's CDR3 is CASSDRTGSSEQYF. The DNA of the CDR3 is TGCGCCAGCAGTGACCGAACAGGGTCCAGCGAGCAGTACTTC.

The chain uses TRBV6-5 and TRBJ1-6, with a tentative D call TRBD1 (5 bases). The germline gives CDR1 MNHEY, CDR2 SVGAGI. Trimming took 7 bases from V and 10 from J, leaving 20 bases between them. The CDR3 spans 15 residues. The DNA for the CDR3 is TGTGCCAGCAAACTCACCGGCGACAGCGGGTCACCCCTCCACTTT. Protein sequence: CASKLTGDSGSPLHF.

The V gene is TRBV7-8, the J gene TRBJ2-6; D is unclear. This CDR3 has 14 amino acids. Trimming pared 1 base from V and 3 bases from J, leaving 4 bases between. CDR1 and CDR2 (germline): SGHVS, FQNEAQ. The CDR3 nucleotides read TGTGCCAGCAGCTTAGTTAGTGGGGCCAACGTCCTGACTTTC. Protein product: CASSLVSGANVLTF.

The V and J genes are TRBV10-2 and TRBJ2-1, with 12 nucleotides matching TRBD2. The CDR3 runs 14 residues. Germline CDR1 WSHSY, CDR2 SAAADI. J gave up 10 bases and V 6 bases, and 7 bases lay outside the gene matches. CDR3 bases: TGCGCCAGCAGCCCGCTAGCGGGGGGGTCGGAGCAGTTCTTC. Protein product: CASSPLAGGSEQFF.

The chain carries TRBV6-5 and TRBJ2-6; no reliable D call. CDR3 length: 14 amino acids. V was shortened by 0 bases and J by 11 bases, with 11 bases between the two germline ends. Germline V gives CDR1 MNHEY, CDR2 SVGAGI. CDR3 sequence (DNA): TGTGCCAGCAGTTACTCGATTCAGCAGGACGTCCTGACTTTC. Translating it yields CASSYSIQQDVLTF.

V is TRBV7-9 and J is TRBJ1-5; 7 nucleotides agree with TRBD1. Germline V CDR1 and CDR2: SEHNR, FQNEAQ (reference sequence). The CDR3 totals 16 residues. Unmatched junction bases numbered 8, after V lost 5 bases and J lost 1 base. The CDR3 nucleotides read TGTGCCAGCAGCACCCAGACAGGGTCCAGCAATCAGCCCCAGCATTTT. Translating it yields CASSTQTGSSNQPQHF.

The rearrangement uses TRBV6-1 and TRBJ1-1, with D unclear. The ends were cut back, 7 bases at V and 1 base at J, with 7 bases in the middle. Germline V gene lookup returns CDR1 MNHNS and CDR2 SASEGT. This CDR3 is built from 12 residues. The CDR3: CASKAPNTEAFF. For the CDR3, the DNA is TGTGCCAGCAAAGCGCCGAACACTGAAGCTTTCTTT.

This clone has just one count. The chain is built from TRBV5-1 and TRBJ2-7; TRBD1 aligns across 8 bases. CDR1 SGHRS and CDR2 YFSETQ come from the germline V gene. The CDR3 loop spans 17 amino acids. The trim removed 4 bases at V and 6 bases at J, leaving 18 bases unmatched. CDR3 DNA sequence: TGCGCCAGCAGCCCCGATGGGGTTGTGACAGGGGTCGGCGAGCAGTACTTC. This translates into CASSPDGVVTGVGEQYF.

V is TRBV11-1 and J is TRBJ1-1, with a tentative D call TRBD1 (5 bases). There are 14 residues in the CDR3. Germline-derived CDR1 and CDR2 are SGHAT and FQDESV (reference sequence). Trimming pared 7 bases from V and 4 bases from J, leaving 16 bases between. The CDR3 nucleotides are TGTGCCAGCATTGGGACGAGCCGTTCCACTGAAGCTTTCTTT. Amino acid sequence: CASIGTSRSTEAFF.

The V call is TRBV6-5, the J call TRBJ1-1; TRBD1 might be the D (5 bases). The germline CDR1 and CDR2 sequences are MNHEY and SVGAGI. CDR3 length equals 11 residues. V was cut by 11 bases and J by 6 bases, with 13 bases left in between. The CDR3 region is CAANSGPEAFF. The DNA for the CDR3 is TGTGCCGCAAACTCAGGGCCTGAAGCTTTCTTT.

The V and J genes are TRBV27 and TRBJ1-1, with no clear D. V lost 4 bases to trimming and J lost 1 base, with 13 bases between them. The CDR3 contains 15 residues. CDR1 and CDR2 from the germline V gene are MNHEY and SMNVEV (reference sequence). The CDR3 protein is CASSSDGVRNTEAFF. In nucleotides, the CDR3 is TGTGCCAGCAGTTCAGACGGGGTGAGGAACACTGAAGCTTTCTTT.

Concerning this clone itself: One junction end does not reproduce the germline sequence, and a read error may be involved. This chain uses TRBV11-2 with TRBJ2-1, with D uncertain. CDR1 is SGHAT, CDR2 FQNNGV, per germline. The CDR3 extends over 15 amino acids. The CDR3 loop reads CASSLTTPAYDEQFF. CDR3 sequence (DNA): TGTGCCAGCAGCTTGACAACCCCCGCCTACGATGAGCAGTTCTTC.

The V and J genes are TRBV5-6 and TRBJ1-3; possible D gene TRBD1, 5 bases. The germline CDR1 and CDR2 sequences are SGHDT and YYEEEE. There are 15 residues in the CDR3. Trimming shortened V by 7 bases and J by 3 bases, and 17 bases separated the two germline ends. The CDR3 coding sequence is TGTGCCAGCGGGGGGGAGGGCGCTCTTGGAAACACCATATATTTT. This sequence encodes CASGGEGALGNTIYF.

The gene calls are TRBV28 and TRBJ2-7; tentatively, D is TRBD2 (5 bases). The CDR3 consists of 13 residues. CDR1 MDHEN and CDR2 SYDVKM come from the germline V gene. Trimming stripped 4 bases from V and 3 bases from J, with 10 bases between. CDR3 region: CASSSDRGYEQYF. The CDR3 bases are TGTGCCAGCAGTTCCGACCGGGGCTACGAGCAGTACTTC.

The chain combines TRBV7-3 with TRBJ2-7; D gene ambiguous. V lost 2 bases, J lost 6 bases, and 11 bases lay in between. Germline V gene sequence: CDR1 SGHTA, CDR2 FQGTGA. CDR3 size: 13 residues. The CDR3 region is CASSLGSSLEQYF. Here the CDR3 DNA reads TGTGCCAGCAGCTTAGGTAGCTCCCTCGAGCAGTACTTC.